The next 8 T cell receptor beta chains were all read from a single sample in a study of T-cell reconstitution after alpha-beta-depleted transplantation in children. The TCRbeta library was prepared with unique molecular identifiers. TCRdb passed the PCR reads through MiXCR, listing each CDR3 protein once. In the table there are some 290,000 distinct CDR3 sequences, about a quarter of which are singletons. The sample consisted of PBMCs, mostly from graft donor cells, taken 180 days after TCRalphabeta/CD19-depleted stem cell transplant. The receptors stem from a male patient under 18 who had a stem cell transplant for acute lymphoblastic leukemia, so the T cells may come from the graft donor.

J is TRBJ2-1 and V is TRBV5-1; D unclear. V lost 5 bases to trimming and J lost 12 bases, with 15 bases between them. The CDR3 consists of 12 residues. CDR1 and CDR2 (germline): SGHRS, YFSETQ. For the CDR3, the DNA is TGCGCCAGCAGGTACCTCAAAGAGGTGCAGTTCTTC. Residues: CASRYLKEVQFF.

The J gene is TRBJ2-6, the V gene TRBV20-1; D is ambiguous. From germline, CDR1 is DFQATT and CDR2 SNEGSKA (reference sequence). V shed 0 bases and J shed 0 bases, with 6 bases lying between them. The CDR3 length is 15 residues. The CDR3 loop reads CSAREPFSGANVLTF. The DNA of the CDR3 is TGCAGTGCTAGAGAGCCTTTCTCTGGGGCCAACGTCCTGACTTTC.

About this clonotype: The junction differs from germline at one of its ends, possibly a read error. The V call is TRBV5-6, the J call TRBJ2-7, with 10 bases lining up with TRBD2. This CDR3 is built from 15 residues. CDR1 is SGHDT, CDR2 YYEEEE, per germline. The CDR3 reads CASTLIGLAGVEQYF. The DNA of the CDR3 is TGTGCCAGCACCTTGATCGGGCTAGCGGGAGTCGAGCAGTACTTC.

This chain uses TRBV5-1 with TRBJ2-7, with 15 nucleotides matching TRBD2. The germline CDR1 and CDR2 sequences are SGHRS and YFSETQ. V trimming: 4 bases; J trimming: 2 bases; junction bases outside the gene matches: 4. The CDR3 runs to 16 residues. The CDR3 region is CASSPWTSGRAYEQYF. The CDR3, as DNA: TGCGCCAGCAGCCCCTGGACTAGCGGGAGGGCCTACGAGCAGTACTTC.

This clonotype occurred a few times. This chain links TRBV5-1 with TRBJ2-1; D unclear. The CDR3 is 15 amino acids. The V gene's germline CDR1 is SGHRS and CDR2 YFSETQ. V was shortened by 0 bases and J by 7 bases, with 14 bases between the two germline ends. CDR3 residues: CASSLESGMGNEQFF. For the CDR3, the DNA is TGCGCCAGCAGCTTGGAGTCGGGTATGGGGAATGAGCAGTTCTTC.

This clonotype was picked up a small number of times. The chain joins TRBV7-2 to TRBJ1-3; 8 positions agree with TRBD1. The CDR3 spans 17 residues. After removal of 1 base from V and 3 bases from J, the junction contained 8 bases not matched to a gene. Per germline, CDR1 SGHTA and CDR2 FQGNSA. The CDR3 coding sequence is TGTGCCAGCAGCTTAGGTGGCAGGGGGCGGGTTGGAAACACCATATATTTT. This translates into CASSLGGRGRVGNTIYF.

The chain employs TRBV11-3 and TRBJ2-1; TRBD1 matches at 11 bases. Germline CDR1 and CDR2: SGHNT and YENEEA. The CDR3 is made up of 15 amino acids. V shed 3 bases, J shed 6 bases, and the junction held 4 bases outside the gene matches. This CDR3 reads CASSFGTGGVNEQFF. In nucleotides, the CDR3 is TGTGCCAGCAGCTTCGGGACAGGGGGGGTCAATGAGCAGTTCTTC.

The V and J genes are TRBV4-1 and TRBJ2-1; 9 positions match TRBD2. Germline values: CDR1 MGHRA, CDR2 YSYEKL. The CDR3 runs 17 residues. Germline trimming cut 1 base from V and 4 bases from J; bases unmatched to any gene: 8. CDR3 loop: CASSQVWRSGSYNEQFF. CDR3 nucleotides: TGCGCCAGCAGCCAAGTATGGCGTAGCGGGAGTTACAATGAGCAGTTCTTC.